What follows are 29 T cell receptor beta chains derived from one specimen sequenced in a study of T-cell reconstitution after alpha-beta-depleted transplantation in children. Preparation of the TCRbeta library used unique molecular identifiers. TCRdb re-called the PCR reads through MiXCR, storing one row per CDR3 protein. The table records 300,000 to 400,000 distinct CDR3 sequences, about an eighth of them present only once. This specimen consisted of PBMCs, obtained from the stem cell graft. The receptors were gathered from a human donor who donated a stem cell graft to a child with Fanconi anemia.

The rearrangement uses TRBV7-7 and TRBJ2-7; D call uncertain. The CDR3 sequence is 11 residues long. V was clipped by 9 bases and J by 6 bases, with 12 bases between them. Germline V gene lookup returns CDR1 SSHAT and CDR2 FNYEAQ (reference sequence). The CDR3 here is CARGSPREQYV. The CDR3 coding sequence is TGTGCCAGGGGGTCGCCACGCGAGCAGTACGTC.

J is TRBJ2-5 and V is TRBV7-6; D not certain. The V and J ends lost 6 bases and 5 bases respectively, with 19 bases between them. The CDR3 contains 15 residues. Germline CDR1 is SGHVS and CDR2 is FNYEAQ. CDR3 in amino acids: CASRAPGPPGETQYF. CDR3 DNA sequence: TGTGCCAGCAGAGCCCCGGGCCCTCCTGGGGAGACCCAGTACTTC.

The chain recombines TRBV13 with TRBJ2-7, with D possibly TRBD2 on 6 matching bases. The CDR3 loop spans 15 amino acids. Germline assignment: CDR1 PRHDT and CDR2 FYEKMQ (reference sequence). Trimming removed 3 bases from V and 4 bases from J, with 16 bases in between. CDR3 amino acids: CASSFEPGLTYEQYV. The DNA of the CDR3 is TGTGCCAGCAGCTTCGAGCCGGGACTCACATACGAGCAGTACGTC.

This clonotype was counted between two and nine times. The chain is built from TRBV20-1 and TRBJ2-5; TRBD1 aligns across 8 bases. CDR1 is DFQATT and CDR2 is SNEGSKA in the germline V gene (reference sequence). J gave up 5 bases and V 2 bases, and 4 bases lay outside the gene matches. The CDR3 covers 13 residues. The CDR3 nucleotides read TGCAGTGCTAGATCAGGGGGCAGTGAGACCCAGTACTTC. Protein: CSARSGGSETQYF.

In its sample, this clonotype was seen a few times. The V gene is TRBV29-1, the J gene TRBJ2-1; a possible D gene is TRBD2 (6 bases). The CDR3 has 16 residues. The ends were cut back, 0 bases at V and 1 base at J, with 13 bases in the middle. The germline V gene encodes CDR1 SQVTM and CDR2 ANQGSEA. The CDR3 DNA follows: TGCAGCGTTGAAGATGGGGGGTCCGCTTCCTACAATGAGCAGTTCTTC. Residues: CSVEDGGSASYNEQFF.

This clonotype occurred a few times. CDR3 region: CSVGKTGSEAFF. The CDR3 DNA is TGCAGCGTGGGGAAAACGGGTTCTGAAGCTTTCTTT. V is TRBV29-1 and J is TRBJ1-1; D unclear. Trimming left V 6 bases short and J 6 bases short, with 14 bases between. Germline V CDR1 and CDR2: SQVTM, ANQGSEA. The length of the CDR3 is 12 residues.

The chain links TRBV6-1 to TRBJ2-7; 8 positions agree with TRBD1. Per the germline V gene, CDR1 is MNHNS and CDR2 is SASEGT. The CDR3 is 16 residues long. The junction had 11 bases not matched to a gene; V was cut back by 5 bases and J by 2 bases. DNA of the CDR3: TGTGCCAGCAGTCGGCCGGGGACAGGCAAAACCTACGAGCAGTACTTC. Amino acid sequence: CASSRPGTGKTYEQYF.

The chain is built from TRBV18 and TRBJ1-5, with D perhaps TRBD1 (5 bases). Trimming stripped 8 bases from V and 5 bases from J, with 16 bases between. The germline V gene has CDR1 KGHSH and CDR2 LQKENI. The CDR3 extends over 14 amino acids. CDR3 nucleotides: TGTGCCAGCGGGCGGGACTCCAGTGATCAGCCCCAGCATTTT. It specifies CASGRDSSDQPQHF.

Concerning this clonotype: A read error may produce the germline difference seen at one junction end. The rearrangement uses TRBV2 and TRBJ1-1; tentative D call: TRBD1 (6 bases). Germline V gene sequence: CDR1 SNHLY, CDR2 FYNNEI. This CDR3 spans 13 amino acids. The CDR3 nucleotides are TGTGCCTGCAGGGGTGGGGGATATACTGAAGCTTTCTTT. Translation gives CACRGGGYTEAFF.

This clonotype was counted a few times. J is TRBJ2-7 and V is TRBV18, with D hard to call. The CDR3 extends over 11 amino acids. V lost 6 bases and J 5 bases, leaving 8 bases between the germline ends. Germline-derived CDR1 and CDR2 are KGHSH and LQKENI. CDR3 bases: TGTGCCAGCTCCGTCCGCGACGAGCAGTACTTC. Translated, it gives CASSVRDEQYF.

This clonotype was seen repeatedly, ten times or more. This chain links TRBV5-1 with TRBJ2-2; no firm D call. The CDR3 sequence is 14 residues long. V was shortened by 0 bases and J by 3 bases, with 6 bases between the two germline ends. Germline assignment: CDR1 SGHRS and CDR2 YFSETQ. This CDR3 reads CASSLDTDTGELFF. CDR3 coding DNA: TGCGCCAGCAGCTTGGACACCGACACCGGGGAGCTGTTTTTT.

V and J are TRBV12-3 or TRBV12-4 and TRBJ2-7; unclear D gene. CDR3 length: 12 amino acids. V lost 3 bases and J lost 3, with 6 bases in between. CDR3: CASSFRNYEQYV. The DNA of the CDR3 is TGTGCCAGCAGTTTCAGGAACTACGAGCAGTACGTC.

The rearrangement uses TRBV20-1 and TRBJ2-5; 8 bases are a match to TRBD1. Germline V gives CDR1 DFQATT, CDR2 SNEGSKA (reference sequence). The CDR3 has 13 amino acids. Losses at the gene ends were 5 bases for V and 4 bases for J; bases not matched to a gene: 6. The CDR3 region is CSAPAQGGETQYF. CDR3 bases: TGCAGTGCTCCCGCACAGGGGGGAGAGACCCAGTACTTC.

The V call is TRBV29-1, the J call TRBJ1-4, with TRBD1 matching 7 bases. The germline gives CDR1 SQVTM, CDR2 ANQGSEA. Unmatched junction bases numbered 4, after V lost 5 bases and J lost 1 base. The CDR3 is made up of 14 amino acids. This CDR3 reads CSVLTGVTNEKLFF. CDR3 DNA: TGCAGCGTTTTAACAGGGGTAACTAATGAAAAACTGTTTTTT.

This clonotype has at least ten counts. V usage is TRBV18 and J usage is TRBJ1-1; 8 bases line up with TRBD1. The germline CDR1 and CDR2 sequences are KGHSH and LQKENI. The CDR3 loop spans 16 amino acids. V lost 5 bases and J lost 1; bases outside the gene matches: 9. CDR3 amino acids: CASSSTTGESNTEAFF. DNA for the CDR3: TGTGCCAGCTCATCAACGACAGGGGAATCGAACACTGAAGCTTTCTTT.

The J gene is TRBJ2-3, the V gene TRBV7-8; tentatively, D is TRBD2 (6 bases). The CDR3 is made up of 18 amino acids. The germline CDR1 and CDR2 sequences are SGHVS and FQNEAQ. V shed 1 base and J shed 0 bases, with 17 bases lying between them. The CDR3 DNA follows: TGTGCCAGCAGCTTAGGTCAGGGTGGCGGGGTTAGCACAGATACGCAGTATTTT. It translates to CASSLGQGGGVSTDTQYF.

The genes are TRBV15 and TRBJ2-4; 10 positions match TRBD1. The CDR3 is 15 residues long. Germline CDR1 is LNHNV and CDR2 is YYDKDF (reference sequence). The V segment lost 5 bases and the J segment 5 bases; nucleotides outside the gene matches: 6. DNA of the CDR3: TGTGCCACCAGCCGCGACGGGACAGGGGAAAACATTCAGTACTTC. Translating it yields CATSRDGTGENIQYF.

As concerns this clonotype: Being one base from a much bigger clone, this may be a read error. The chain links TRBV2 to TRBJ2-7; D gene ambiguous. The CDR3 length is 13 residues. Germline CDR1 is SNHLY and CDR2 is FYNNEI. Trimming took 1 base from V and 2 from J, leaving 6 bases between them. The CDR3, as DNA: TGTGCCAGCAGTGAAGGGCTCGCCTACGAGCAGTACTTC. Protein: CASSEGLAYEQYF.

The rearrangement uses TRBV29-1 and TRBJ2-3; D could derive from TRBD1 or TRBD2 (5 bases each). Looked up from germline, CDR1 is SQVTM and CDR2 is ANQGSEA. The CDR3 runs to 14 residues. V was trimmed by 6 bases and J by 6 bases, leaving 19 bases between them. CDR3 in amino acids: CSVSERGRPDTQYF. The CDR3 DNA follows: TGCAGCGTCTCGGAGAGGGGAAGGCCGGATACGCAGTATTTT.

The chain carries TRBV7-3 and TRBJ2-2; tentative D call: TRBD2 (5 bases). Germline values: CDR1 SGHTA, CDR2 FQGTGA. This CDR3 contains 14 residues. The ends were cut back, 1 base at V and 7 bases at J, with 10 bases in the middle. The CDR3 nucleotides read TGTGCCAGCAGCTTAAATCCCGGGATCGGGGAGCTGTTTTTT. It codes for CASSLNPGIGELFF.

This clonotype has at least ten counts. The chain employs TRBV29-1 and TRBJ2-3; 9 bases map to TRBD2. V was pared by 7 bases and J by 3 bases, with 5 bases of the junction left unmatched. This CDR3 has 13 residues. The V gene's germline CDR1 is SQVTM and CDR2 ANQGSEA. The CDR3 loop is CSGRGGRTDTQYF. CDR3 DNA sequence: TGCAGCGGGCGGGGGGGCCGGACAGATACGCAGTATTTT.

A few counts support this clonotype. The chain links TRBV3-1 to TRBJ1-1, with unresolved D. The CDR3 runs 15 residues. Germline values: CDR1 LGHDT, CDR2 YNNKEL (reference sequence). V dropped 4 bases and J dropped 1 base, with 13 bases sitting between them. The CDR3 loop is CASSLDHGGNTEAFF. Here the CDR3 DNA reads TGTGCCAGCAGCCTAGACCATGGCGGGAACACTGAAGCTTTCTTT.

As to this clonotype: Just one base apart from a much larger clone, this may be a read error. This chain joins TRBV13 and TRBJ2-2; weak D call: TRBD2 (6 bases). Germline V lookup: CDR1 PRHDT, CDR2 FYEKMQ (reference sequence). The CDR3 runs to 15 residues. V lost 6 bases and J 4 bases, leaving 15 bases between the germline ends. CDR3 region: CASRTGVKATGELFF. DNA of the CDR3: TGTGCCAGCAGGACGGGAGTGAAGGCCACCGGGGAGCTGTTTTTT. The full variable domain, rest sourced from reference TRBV13 and TRBJ2-2, is AAGVIQSPRHLIKEKRETATLKCYPIPRHDTVYWYQQGPGQDPQFLISFYEKMQSDKGSIPDRFSAQQFSDYHSELNMSSLELGDSALYFCASRTGVKATGELFFGEGSRLTVL.

J is TRBJ2-1 and V is TRBV5-4; TRBD2 agrees at 13 bases. CDR1 is SGHNT, CDR2 YYREEE, per germline (reference sequence). The CDR3 extends over 16 amino acids. V trimming: 2 bases; J trimming: 8 bases; junction bases outside the gene matches: 7. The CDR3 nucleotides read TGTGCCAGCAGCTTATGGACTAGCGGGGGCGTGCATGAGCAGTTCTTC. This gives the protein CASSLWTSGGVHEQFF. The full variable domain, in which reference TRBV5-4 and TRBJ2-1 provide the parts outside the CDR3, is ETGVTQSPTHLIKTRGQQVTLRCSSQSGHNTVSWYQQALGQGPQFIFQYYREEENGRGNFPPRFSGLQFPNYSSELNVNALELDDSALYLCASSLWTSGGVHEQFFGPGTRLTVL.

This clonotype was counted at least ten times. The rearrangement joins TRBV30 to TRBJ2-2; no firm D call. Germline-derived CDR1 and CDR2 are GTSNPN and SVGIG (reference sequence). Trimming removed 3 bases at V and 4 bases at J, with 3 bases between. The CDR3 totals 11 residues. The DNA for the CDR3 is TGTGCCTGGAGCGGCACCGGGGAGCTGTTTTTT. Amino acids: CAWSGTGELFF. The variable domain in full, completed from reference TRBV30 and TRBJ2-2, reads SQTIHQWPATLVQPVGSPLSLECTVEGTSNPNLYWYRQAAGRGLQLLFYSVGIGQISSEVPQNLSASRPQDRQFILSSKKLLLSDSGFYLCAWSGTGELFFGEGSRLTVL.

The chain has TRBV6-5 and TRBJ2-5, with D possibly being TRBD2 (5 bases). CDR3 length equals 16 residues. CDR1 MNHEY and CDR2 SVGAGI come from the germline V gene. V dropped 0 bases and J dropped 2 bases, with 13 bases sitting between them. CDR3 coding DNA: TGTGCCAGCAGTTACTCGGAGCTAGCAGTTCAAGAGACCCAGTACTTC. Protein sequence: CASSYSELAVQETQYF.

The chain uses TRBV7-2 and TRBJ1-1, with D perhaps matching TRBD1 (5 bases). Germline CDR1 is SGHTA and CDR2 is FQGNSA. This CDR3 is built from 15 residues. Trimming took off 3 bases at V and 8 bases at J, with 19 bases between the two ends. In DNA form, the CDR3 reads TGTGCCAGCAGCTTCGGGGGTAGGAGAAGGGAAGAAGCTTTCTTT. Translation gives CASSFGGRRREEAFF.

This clonotype was counted many times. The chain couples TRBV5-1 to TRBJ2-7, with D possibly called TRBD1 or TRBD2 (5 bases each). CDR3 length: 15 amino acids. Germline loops: CDR1 SGHRS, CDR2 YFSETQ. V was shortened by 4 bases and J by 1 base, with 15 bases between the two germline ends. CDR3 residues: CASSQTGTFSYEQYF. CDR3 coding DNA: TGCGCCAGCAGCCAAACCGGGACGTTTTCCTACGAGCAGTACTTC.

To note about this clonotype: This CDR3 fails to terminate in the conserved phenylalanine or tryptophan, so it likely reflects a read error. The V gene is TRBV29-1, the J gene TRBJ1-1, with 7 nucleotides matching TRBD1. CDR1 is SQVTM and CDR2 is ANQGSEA in the germline V gene. The CDR3 contains 12 residues. The CDR3 bases are TGCACCGAGAGAGACAGGGCAAACGAAGCTTTCTGT. This sequence encodes CTERDRANEAFC.